This T cell receptor (beta chain) was sequenced for a study of early T cells in non-severe SARS-CoV-2 infection. At the level of the study: The sequenced material was bulk RNA from unsorted whole blood, and its chains were unpaired.

Study results and caveats: Missing private and CD4 specificities, VDJdb matching favored anti-spike CD8 responses.

V shed 4 bases and J 6 bases; nucleotides not matched to a gene: 8. This CDR3 is built from 15 residues. Germline V gene lookup returns CDR1 SGHTA and CDR2 FQGTGA. This clonotype has a count of ten or more. Its target is unknown. Tagging with unique molecular identifiers was applied to individual cDNA molecules. TCRdb itself ran the 5' RACE reads through MiXCR, one entry per CDR3 protein. The sample has tens of thousands of distinct CDR3 sequences, 7% to 10% seen once. The sequencing here drew on whole blood, taken at baseline. The clonotype originates from an adult who was a healthcare worker with PCR-confirmed SARS-CoV-2 infection or an uninfected control (not recorded which). The chain couples TRBV7-3 to TRBJ2-1; 8 bases agree with TRBD1. CDR3 bases: TGTGCCAGCAGCTATGGACAGGGTGAGGGCAATGAGCAGTTCTTC. This codes for CASSYGQGEGNEQFF.